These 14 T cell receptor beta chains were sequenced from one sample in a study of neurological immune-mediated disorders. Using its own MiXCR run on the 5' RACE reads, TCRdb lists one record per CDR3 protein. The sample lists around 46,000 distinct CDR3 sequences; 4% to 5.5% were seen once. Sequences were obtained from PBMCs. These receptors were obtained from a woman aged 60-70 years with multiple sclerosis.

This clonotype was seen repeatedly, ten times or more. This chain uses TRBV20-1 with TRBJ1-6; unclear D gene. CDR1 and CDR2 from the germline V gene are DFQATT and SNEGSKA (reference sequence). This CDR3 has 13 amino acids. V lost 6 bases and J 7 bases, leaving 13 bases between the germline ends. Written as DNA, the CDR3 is TGCAGTGCCCGACGAGACCTCAATTCACCCCTCCACTTT. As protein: CSARRDLNSPLHF.

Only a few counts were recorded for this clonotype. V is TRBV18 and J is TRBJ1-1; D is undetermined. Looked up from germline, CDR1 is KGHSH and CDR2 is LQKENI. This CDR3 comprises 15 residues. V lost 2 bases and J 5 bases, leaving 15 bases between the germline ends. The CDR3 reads CASSPESSKETEAFF. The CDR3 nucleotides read TGTGCCAGCTCACCAGAATCAAGCAAGGAGACTGAAGCTTTCTTT.

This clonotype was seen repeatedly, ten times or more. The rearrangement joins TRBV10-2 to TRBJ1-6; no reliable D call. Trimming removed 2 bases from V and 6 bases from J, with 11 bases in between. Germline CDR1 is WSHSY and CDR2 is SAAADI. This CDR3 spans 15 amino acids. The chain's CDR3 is CASSEASAFNSPLHF. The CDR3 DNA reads TGCGCCAGCAGTGAGGCGTCAGCCTTTAATTCACCCCTCCACTTT.

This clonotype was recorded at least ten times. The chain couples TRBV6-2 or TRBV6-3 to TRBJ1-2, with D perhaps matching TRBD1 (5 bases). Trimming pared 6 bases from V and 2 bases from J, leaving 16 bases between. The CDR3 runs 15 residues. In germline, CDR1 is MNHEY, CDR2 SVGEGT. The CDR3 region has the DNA TGTGCCAGCAGAACGGCGGGGCTAGGGAACTATGGCTACACCTTC. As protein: CASRTAGLGNYGYTF.

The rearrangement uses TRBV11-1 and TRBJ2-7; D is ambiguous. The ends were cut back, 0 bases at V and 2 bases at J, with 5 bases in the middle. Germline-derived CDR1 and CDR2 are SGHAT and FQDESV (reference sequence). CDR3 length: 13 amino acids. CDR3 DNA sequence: TGTGCCAGCAGCTTAGCGATGGCCTACGAGCAGTACTTC. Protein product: CASSLAMAYEQYF.

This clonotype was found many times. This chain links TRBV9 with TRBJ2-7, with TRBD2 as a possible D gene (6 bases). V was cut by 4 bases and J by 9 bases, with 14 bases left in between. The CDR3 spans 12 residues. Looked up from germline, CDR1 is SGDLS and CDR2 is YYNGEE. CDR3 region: CASSPFPGVQYF. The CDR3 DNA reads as TGTGCCAGCAGCCCCTTTCCGGGGGTGCAGTACTTC.

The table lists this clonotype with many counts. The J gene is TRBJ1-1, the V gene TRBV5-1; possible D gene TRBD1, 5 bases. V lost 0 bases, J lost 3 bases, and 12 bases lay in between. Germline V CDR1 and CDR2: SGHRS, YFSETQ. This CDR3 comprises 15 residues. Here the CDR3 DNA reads TGCGCCAGCAGCTTGGAATTGGGGGGTGACACTGAAGCTTTCTTT. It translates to CASSLELGGDTEAFF.

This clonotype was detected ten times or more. CDR3 DNA sequence: TGTGCCAGCAGTTTGACTAGCCCCTCGAACGCAGATACGCAGTATTTT. Its translation: CASSLTSPSNADTQYF. The gene calls are TRBV6-5 and TRBJ2-3; 7 bases line up with TRBD2. This CDR3 contains 16 residues. Per the germline V gene, CDR1 is MNHEY and CDR2 is SVGAGI. The junction had 11 bases not matched to a gene; V was cut back by 4 bases and J by 4 bases.

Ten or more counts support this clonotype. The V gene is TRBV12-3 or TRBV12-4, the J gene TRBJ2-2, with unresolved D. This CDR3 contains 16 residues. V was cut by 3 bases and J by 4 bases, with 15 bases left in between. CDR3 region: CASSLSAAPGTGELFF. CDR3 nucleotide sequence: TGTGCCAGCAGTTTGTCGGCTGCGCCCGGCACCGGGGAGCTGTTTTTT.

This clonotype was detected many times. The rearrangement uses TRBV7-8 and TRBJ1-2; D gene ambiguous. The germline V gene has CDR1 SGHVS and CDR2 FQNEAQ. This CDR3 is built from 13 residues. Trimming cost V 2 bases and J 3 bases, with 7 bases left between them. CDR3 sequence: CASSLQTDYGYTF. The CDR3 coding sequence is TGTGCCAGCAGCTTACAGACCGACTATGGCTACACCTTC.

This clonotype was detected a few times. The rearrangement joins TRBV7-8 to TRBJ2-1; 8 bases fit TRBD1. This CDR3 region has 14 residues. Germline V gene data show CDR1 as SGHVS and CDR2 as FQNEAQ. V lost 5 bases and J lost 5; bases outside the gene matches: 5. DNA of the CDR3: TGTGCCAGCAGCCCGGACAGGGCCGACAATGAGCAGTTCTTC. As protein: CASSPDRADNEQFF.

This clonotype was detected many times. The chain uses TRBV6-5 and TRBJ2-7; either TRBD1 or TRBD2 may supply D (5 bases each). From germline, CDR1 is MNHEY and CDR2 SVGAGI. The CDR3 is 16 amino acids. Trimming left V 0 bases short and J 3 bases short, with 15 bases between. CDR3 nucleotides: TGTGCCAGCAGTTACTCGGCAGGGACCCAATACTACGAGCAGTACGTC. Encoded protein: CASSYSAGTQYYEQYV.

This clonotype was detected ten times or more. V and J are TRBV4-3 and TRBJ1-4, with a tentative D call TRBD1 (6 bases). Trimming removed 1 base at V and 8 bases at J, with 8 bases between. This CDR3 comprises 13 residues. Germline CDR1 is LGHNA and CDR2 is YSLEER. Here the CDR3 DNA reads TGCGCCAGCAGCCAAGTACAGGGAGAAAAACTGTTTTTT. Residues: CASSQVQGEKLFF.

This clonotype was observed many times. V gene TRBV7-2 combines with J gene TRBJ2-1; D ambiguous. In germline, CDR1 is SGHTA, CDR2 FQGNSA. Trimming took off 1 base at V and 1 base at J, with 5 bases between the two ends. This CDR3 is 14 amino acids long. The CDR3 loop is CASSLVVSYNEQFF. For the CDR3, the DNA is TGTGCCAGCAGCTTAGTTGTGTCCTACAATGAGCAGTTCTTC.